This entry lists 16 T cell receptor beta chains sequenced from one sample in a study of CD8 T cells in ankylosing spondylitis. TCRdb processed the 5' RACE reads anew with MiXCR; each CDR3 protein has one entry. Of about 300,000 distinct CDR3 sequences detected, less than 25% appear once; the ten largest clones hold 3.5%. Sequenced: blood, either unsorted or a sorted T cell fraction (not recorded which). The receptors originated from a female donor with ankylosing spondylitis or in good health (not recorded which).

This clonotype has ten or more counts. The V gene is TRBV29-1, the J gene TRBJ2-1; possibly TRBD2 for D (5 bases). Germline CDR1 and CDR2: SQVTM and ANQGSEA. The CDR3 contains 14 residues. Trimming left V 8 bases short and J 5 bases short, with 19 bases between. The CDR3 sequence is CSSKGEVGNNEQFF. CDR3 sequence (DNA): TGCAGCTCTAAGGGAGAGGTGGGTAACAATGAGCAGTTCTTC.

The rearrangement uses TRBV15 and TRBJ2-7; D is possibly TRBD2 (6 bases). Germline lookup yields CDR1 LNHNV and CDR2 YYDKDF (reference sequence). Trimming removed 4 bases at V and 4 bases at J, with 17 bases between. The CDR3 is 15 amino acids. The DNA for the CDR3 is TGTGCCACCAGCATCGAACTGGGGGGTACATACGAGCAGTACTTC. Translated: CATSIELGGTYEQYF.

The chain couples TRBV6-5 to TRBJ2-3; D is possibly TRBD2 (6 bases). CDR3 length: 16 amino acids. V was clipped by 2 bases and J by 1 base, with 13 bases between them. Germline CDR1 and CDR2: MNHEY and SVGAGI. CDR3 sequence reads: CASSYDSGGGTDTQYF. CDR3 nucleotide sequence: TGTGCCAGCAGTTACGACTCGGGCGGGGGCACAGATACGCAGTATTTT.

The J gene is TRBJ2-3, the V gene TRBV4-3; no firm D call. Germline CDR1 LGHNA, CDR2 YSLEER. V gave up 1 base and J gave up 0 bases, with 5 bases separating them. The CDR3 is 14 amino acids. The CDR3 region has the DNA TGCGCCAGCAGCCAAGGTTATAGCACAGATACGCAGTATTTT. Its protein product is CASSQGYSTDTQYF.

The chain has TRBV7-9 and TRBJ2-1, with D tentatively TRBD2 (5 bases). The CDR3 runs to 14 residues. In germline, CDR1 is SEHNR, CDR2 FQNEAQ (reference sequence). Deletions cut 5 bases from V and 8 bases from J, with 16 bases between. The CDR3 DNA follows: TGTGCCAGCAGCCCCAGAACCTTTAGCGATGAGCAGTTCTTC. Amino acid sequence: CASSPRTFSDEQFF.

This clonotype was detected once. V and J are TRBV7-2 and TRBJ1-1; D is possibly TRBD1 (6 bases). CDR3 length equals 12 residues. Trimming cost V 5 bases and J 8 bases, with 12 bases left between them. Germline V gene data show CDR1 as SGHTA and CDR2 as FQGNSA. The CDR3 protein is CASSGGGGEAFF. The CDR3 nucleotides read TGTGCCAGCAGCGGCGGCGGGGGCGAAGCTTTCTTT.

This clonotype was recorded a few times. The rearrangement uses TRBV6-6 and TRBJ2-2, with D maybe TRBD2 (6 bases). Germline V lookup: CDR1 MNHNY, CDR2 SVGAGI (reference sequence). V was trimmed by 5 bases and J by 5 bases, leaving 9 bases between them. This CDR3 has 13 residues. CDR3 nucleotides: TGTGCCAGCAGTAAACGGGAGACCGGGGAGCTGTTTTTT. It yields the protein CASSKRETGELFF.

The chain combines TRBV20-1 with TRBJ2-1, with a weak D call TRBD2 (5 bases). CDR3 size: 14 residues. Germline-derived CDR1 and CDR2 are DFQATT and SNEGSKA (reference sequence). V lost 6 bases to trimming and J lost 6 bases, with 18 bases between them. Written as DNA, the CDR3 is TGCAGTGCCAACCAGCGGAGTTCAGTCAATGAGCAGTTCTTC. As protein: CSANQRSSVNEQFF.

This clonotype was seen ten or more times. Its ends do not fully match the called genes, so a read error is possible. The J gene is TRBJ2-1, the V gene TRBV12-3 or TRBV12-4, with D maybe TRBD2 (5 bases). This CDR3 region has 14 residues. In DNA, the CDR3 is TGCGCCAGCAGCTTGGCCAGCGGCTACAATGAGCAGTTCTTC. Its protein product is CASSLASGYNEQFF.

This clonotype was observed a few times. The chain has TRBV15 and TRBJ1-3; D remains ambiguous. Germline V gene sequence: CDR1 LNHNV, CDR2 YYDKDF (reference sequence). CDR3 length equals 18 residues. The V end lost 1 base, the J end lost 0 bases, and 16 bases lay between the germline ends. This CDR3 is CATSRGYGRQTSGNTIYF. For the CDR3, the DNA is TGTGCCACCAGCAGAGGATACGGACGGCAGACCTCTGGAAACACCATATATTTT. Full variable domain (missing parts from reference TRBV15 and TRBJ1-3): DAMVIQNPRYQVTQFGKPVTLSCSQTLNHNVMYWYQQKSSQAPKLLFHYYDKDFNNEADTPDNFQSRRPNTSFCFLDIRSPGLGDTAMYLCATSRGYGRQTSGNTIYFGEGSWLTVV.

V is TRBV7-7 and J is TRBJ2-5, with 8 bases that match TRBD2. Trimming at V came to 3 bases and at J to 2 bases, leaving 5 bases not matched to a gene. Germline CDR1 reads SSHAT; CDR2 reads FNYEAQ (reference sequence). The CDR3 is made up of 15 amino acids. Here the CDR3 DNA reads TGTGCCAGCAGCTTTGGTAGCGGGGAGCAAGAGACCCAGTACTTC. It translates to CASSFGSGEQETQYF.

This clonotype has just a few counts. The chain is built from TRBV20-1 and TRBJ2-5, with a tentative D call TRBD2 (5 bases). Germline V CDR1 and CDR2: DFQATT, SNEGSKA (reference sequence). The CDR3 sequence is 13 residues long. V lost 0 bases, J lost 1 base, and 6 bases lay in between. The CDR3 DNA reads TGCAGTGCTAGAGACGGGATCCAAGAGACCCAGTACTTC. Protein product: CSARDGIQETQYF.

The J gene is TRBJ1-1, the V gene TRBV7-9, with D possibly being TRBD1 (6 bases). V gave up 5 bases and J gave up 8 bases, with 12 bases separating them. CDR3 length: 12 amino acids. Germline-derived CDR1 and CDR2 are SEHNR and FQNEAQ (reference sequence). The CDR3 spells CASSRQELEAFF. DNA for the CDR3: TGTGCCAGCAGCCGACAGGAATTAGAAGCTTTCTTT.

The V gene is TRBV6-5, the J gene TRBJ1-6; maybe TRBD1 (5 bases). Trimming took off 0 bases at V and 10 bases at J, with 13 bases between the two ends. This CDR3 region has 15 residues. The germline V gene has CDR1 MNHEY and CDR2 SVGAGI. CDR3 nucleotide sequence: TGTGCCAGCAGTTACTCGGGGCAGGGTGGGTCACCCCTCCACTTT. This sequence encodes CASSYSGQGGSPLHF.

The chain carries TRBV29-1 and TRBJ2-2; D remains ambiguous. The V end was cut by 5 bases, the J end by 1 base, with 5 bases between. Germline CDR1 reads SQVTM; CDR2 reads ANQGSEA. The CDR3 is 12 amino acids. The CDR3 DNA sequence: TGCAGCGTTAAGATGAACACCGGGGAGCTGTTTTTT. Protein sequence: CSVKMNTGELFF.

The chain employs TRBV18 and TRBJ2-2; D is possibly TRBD1 (5 bases). CDR1 is KGHSH, CDR2 LQKENI, per germline. The V gene lost 5 bases and the J gene lost 1 base, with 17 bases spanning the gap. This CDR3 has 17 residues. CDR3 sequence reads: CASSKRWGEKNTGELFF. In DNA form, the CDR3 reads TGTGCCAGCTCAAAACGATGGGGCGAAAAGAACACCGGGGAGCTGTTTTTT.